This is a list of T cell receptor beta chains from one sample in a study of T cell responses to AZD1222 COVID-19 vaccine. Measured with immunoSEQ multiplex PCR; TCRdb has only the in-frame clones, and not every one. The table includes 130,000 or so clones, around 90% detected once. The sequences come from peripheral blood, collected 28 days after the second dose of the MenACWY control vaccine. These receptors originate from an adult who received the MenACWY meningococcal vaccine as a control. Both conserved end residues are part of each CDR3. The D gene is left open where the match is weak. The size entry is marked missing in some rows and otherwise reads once, few, many or a size class.

few	TRBV27	TRBD1	TRBJ2-7	CASSLYGTGVEQYF	TGTGCCAGCAGTTTGTACGGGACAGGGGTTGAGCAGTACTTC
few	TRBV7-9	NA	TRBJ2-1	CASSARTLGRLEQFF	TGTGCCAGCAGCGCTAGGACTCTAGGTCGTTTGGAGCAGTTCTTC
NA	TRBV7-2	NA	TRBJ2-6	CASSLDANSGANVLTF	TGTGCCAGCAGCTTAGACGCTAACTCTGGGGCCAACGTCCTGACTTTC
NA	TRBV29-1	NA	TRBJ2-5	CSVRRNLETQYF	TGCAGCGTTCGTAGGAATTTGGAGACCCAGTACTTC
NA	TRBV6-2/TRBV6-3	NA	TRBJ2-3	CASSYLSGTGMSDTQYF	TGTGCCAGCAGTTACTTATCCGGGACTGGCATGTCAGATACGCAGTATTTT
NA	TRBV4-2	NA	TRBJ2-2	CASSQGLDYTGELFF	TGTGCCAGCAGCCAAGGACTAGATTACACCGGGGAGCTGTTTTTT
NA	TRBV27	NA	TRBJ1-4	CASSLGDPHHEKLFF	TGTGCCAGCAGTTTGGGGGACCCCCATCATGAAAAACTGTTTTTT
NA	TRBV11-2	TRBD1	TRBJ2-7	CASSSRRSQGWSYEQYF	TGTGCCAGCAGCTCTAGGCGGTCACAGGGGTGGTCCTACGAGCAGTACTTC
NA	TRBV19	NA	TRBJ1-1	CASSVLRATGRRTEAFF	TGTGCCAGTAGTGTACTCCGGGCCACAGGGAGGCGAACTGAAGCTTTCTTT
NA	TRBV5-6	NA	TRBJ1-2	CASSLVGDYGYTF	TGTGCCAGCAGCTTGGTAGGGGACTATGGCTACACCTTC